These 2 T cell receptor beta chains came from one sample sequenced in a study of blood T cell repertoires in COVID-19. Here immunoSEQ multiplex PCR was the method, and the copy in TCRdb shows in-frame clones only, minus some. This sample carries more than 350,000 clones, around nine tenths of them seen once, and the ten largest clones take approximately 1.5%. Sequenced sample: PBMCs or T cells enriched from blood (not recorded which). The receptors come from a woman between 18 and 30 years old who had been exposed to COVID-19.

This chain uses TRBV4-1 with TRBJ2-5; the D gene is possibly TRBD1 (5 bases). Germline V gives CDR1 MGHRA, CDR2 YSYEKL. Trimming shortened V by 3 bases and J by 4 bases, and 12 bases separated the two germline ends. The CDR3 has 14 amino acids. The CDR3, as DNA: TGCGCCAGCAGCCAGCCAGAAAGGGGAGAGACCCAGTACTTC. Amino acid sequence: CASSQPERGETQYF.

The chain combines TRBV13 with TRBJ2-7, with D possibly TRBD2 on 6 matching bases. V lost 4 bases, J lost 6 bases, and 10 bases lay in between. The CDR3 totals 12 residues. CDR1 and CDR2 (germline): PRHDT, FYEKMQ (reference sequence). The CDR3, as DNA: TGTGCCAGCAGCTCCGGGGGTAGCGAGCAGTACTTC. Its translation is CASSSGGSEQYF.